The entry below describes one T cell receptor (beta chain). The data were taken from a study of blood T cell repertoires in COVID-19. TCRdb's table, derived via immunoSEQ multiplex PCR, lists solely in-frame clones and lacks some. The table records tens of thousands of clones, about nine tenths of them present only once. Germline CDR1 and CDR2: LNHDA and SQIVND (reference sequence). V gave up 10 bases and J gave up 8 bases; unmatched junction bases: 9. The CDR3 is 13 residues long. This chain joins TRBV19 and TRBJ1-4, with TRBD1 identical over 8 bases. The sequence was collected from a man over 45 with COVID-19, enrolled during active disease. The specimen sequenced was peripheral blood. CDR3 sequence: CATTDREFEKLFF. CDR3 DNA sequence: TGTGCCACCACGGACAGGGAATTCGAAAAACTGTTTTTT.